This TCR delta chain originates from a study of DNA immune sequencing with unique molecular identifiers (dated by TCRdb to 2019 to 2021). Turning to the overall study: Using immunomagnetic cell separation, gammadelta T cells were enriched from buffy coats, and the genomic DNA of these cells was sequenced. Fluorescence-activated cell sorting was used to enrich gammadelta T cells from the PBMC of over nine healthy people. In the comparison of enriched versus non-enriched samples, around 95 ng of enriched gammadelta T-cell DNA and roughly 0.91 ug of non-enriched PBMC DNA were sequenced. The study developed and validated an ultrasensitive DNA-based TRD repertoire sequencing method using PCR-introduced unique molecular identifiers. Validation of the method was performed on synthetic reference molecules and on blood samples from healthy individuals. All donors were healthy people, and ten of the donors were profiled using sorted gammadelta T cells from peripheral blood.

The cysteine opens and the phenylalanine closes a CDR3 of 20 amino acids. Only the CDR3 region is kept as DNA, spanning 60 bases read in frame from base 1. The CDR1 and CDR2 encoded by the germline V gene are GEAIGNYY and EKD. The library was obtained by multiplex PCR. A 32-plex assay, with primers for all 8 TRDV and 4 TRDJ genes spanning the CDR3, was used to amplify the genomic DNA. During approximately 3 cycles of barcoding PCR, a 12-nucleotide UMI was attached, and a second PCR using Illumina adapter primers followed. AMPure XP beads were used to purify the libraries, and library quality was checked on a Fragment Analyzer using the HS NGS Fragment kit. The sequencing was run with an Illumina MiniSeq mid-output kit, including about 20% PhiX, and 150 cycles of paired-end reads. In the original analysis: MIGEC version 1.2.9 was used to process reads, grouping reads by UMI and building error-corrected consensus sequences. Post-processing used modified VDJtools version 1.2.1 scripts and the tcR R package. Identical DNA sequences were merged into single rows after TCRdb reprocessed the public reads with CATT. TCRdb's processing, not the authors' own work, is the source of the V and J calls. The sample has roughly 5,200 delta-chain clones on record, approximately 11% of them singletons. The ten most abundant clones make up around half of the sample.

Worth noting for this clone: No antigen is known for it. A read error likely explains why the TCRdb protein, taken from a much larger clone, differs from this DNA's translation at residue 16; the protein shown is translated from the DNA.

What the work shows at the level of the full study, not this receptor alone: The primer-based approach cannot detect novel TRD sequences that are not targeted by the primers. Healthy donors differed in TRD repertoire diversity, and several donors were highly oligoclonal, meaning the top 5 clonotypes made up more than half of productive molecules. Among clonotypes in healthy donors, TRDV2 paired with TRDJ1 was identified as the most common TRD rearrangement.

The receptor was isolated from a human donor in good health. Recombination joined TRDV2 with TRDJ3; TRDD3 lines up with 13 middle nucleotides. Sequencing was carried out using gamma-delta T cells enriched from blood buffy coat, or unenriched PBMCs (not recorded which). Read as DNA, the sequence is TGTGCCTGTGACAAAGTACTGGGGGATACGCGCTCCTGGGACACCCAACAGATGTTTTTC. This gives the protein CACDKVLGDTRSWDTQQMFF.